These T cell receptor beta chains were read from a single sample in a study of spatial heterogeneity in lung cancer. Each CDR3 protein is one row after TCRdb ran MiXCR on the 5' RACE reads. The sample lists 9,500 to 12,000 distinct CDR3 sequences, about 6.5% occurring once. Material: PBMCs, obtained at surgery. Every receptor here comes from a male donor with early-stage non-small cell lung cancer. Both conserved end residues are part of each CDR3. D genes are given only for firm matches. The listing skips clone size in some rows; elsewhere it reads once, few, many or a size class.

D gene: TRBD2
clone size: few
J gene: TRBJ2-3
V gene: TRBV20-1
CDR3 DNA: TGCAGTGCTAAGACCAGCGGGGGAACAGATACGCAGTATTTT
CDR3 protein: CSAKTSGGTDTQYF

D gene: -
clone size: many
J gene: TRBJ1-4
V gene: TRBV5-6
CDR3 DNA: TGTGCCAGCAGCTTGGAGGGGGACCGATCGGGTGAAAAACTGTTTTTT
CDR3 protein: CASSLEGDRSGEKLFF

D gene: -
clone size: -
J gene: TRBJ2-2
V gene: TRBV6-1
CDR3 DNA: TGTGCCGGAGGGGACGGGTTCACCGGGGAGCTGTTTTTT
CDR3 protein: CAGGDGFTGELFF

D gene: -
clone size: few
J gene: TRBJ2-1
V gene: TRBV9
CDR3 DNA: TGTGCCAGCAGCGTCAGCGGGCCTAGTTACAATGAGCAGTTCTTC
CDR3 protein: CASSVSGPSYNEQFF

D gene: TRBD2
clone size: many
J gene: TRBJ2-5
V gene: TRBV7-2
CDR3 DNA: TGTGCCAGCAGCAGTGGGCGGGGGCAAGAGACCCAGTACTTC
CDR3 protein: CASSSGRGQETQYF

D gene: TRBD2
clone size: many
J gene: TRBJ2-1
V gene: TRBV19
CDR3 DNA: TGTGCCAGTAGAGTTTGGATAGCGGGTGACAATGAGCAGTTCTTC
CDR3 protein: CASRVWIAGDNEQFF

D gene: -
clone size: many
J gene: TRBJ1-2
V gene: TRBV20-1
CDR3 DNA: TGCAGTGCCTGGGACACGCGGGGCTACACCTTC
CDR3 protein: CSAWDTRGYTF

D gene: TRBD1
clone size: many
J gene: TRBJ1-6
V gene: TRBV4-2
CDR3 DNA: TGTGCCAGCAGCCAAGAGGACGGGACAGGGCATTCACCCCTCCACTTT
CDR3 protein: CASSQEDGTGHSPLHF

D gene: -
clone size: few
J gene: TRBJ2-4
V gene: TRBV3-1
CDR3 DNA: TGTGCCAGCAGCCCCGGACAGTCAGGCAAAAACATTCAGTACTTC
CDR3 protein: CASSPGQSGKNIQYF

D gene: -
clone size: many
J gene: TRBJ2-2
V gene: TRBV6-2/TRBV6-3
CDR3 DNA: TGTGCCAGCAGCCGGAACACCGGGGAGCTGTTTTTT
CDR3 protein: CASSRNTGELFF

D gene: TRBD1
clone size: few
J gene: TRBJ1-1
V gene: TRBV20-1
CDR3 DNA: TGCAGTGCTAGAGTGCAGGGGGGTGAAGCTTTCTTT
CDR3 protein: CSARVQGGEAFF

D gene: -
clone size: medium-sized
J gene: TRBJ2-2
V gene: TRBV3-1
CDR3 DNA: TGTGCCAGCAGCCAAGGGGTCGACACCGGGGAGCTGTTTTTT
CDR3 protein: CASSQGVDTGELFF

D gene: TRBD1
clone size: many
J gene: TRBJ2-5
V gene: TRBV5-1
CDR3 DNA: TGCGCCAGCAGCTGGGGACAGCCGAAAGAGACCCAGTACTTC
CDR3 protein: CASSWGQPKETQYF

D gene: TRBD1
clone size: few
J gene: TRBJ2-2
V gene: TRBV19
CDR3 DNA: TGTGCCAGTACTCCGGACAGGCTGAACACCGGGGAGCTGTTTTTT
CDR3 protein: CASTPDRLNTGELFF

D gene: TRBD2
clone size: -
J gene: TRBJ2-7
V gene: TRBV2
CDR3 DNA: TGTGCCAGCAGTGAGGTGCCGGGACTAGCGTTAAACTACGAGCAGTACTTC
CDR3 protein: CASSEVPGLALNYEQYF

D gene: -
clone size: many
J gene: TRBJ1-5
V gene: TRBV11-1
CDR3 DNA: TGTGCCAGCAGCGCCCAAGGGGATCAGCCCCAGCATTTT
CDR3 protein: CASSAQGDQPQHF

D gene: TRBD1
clone size: many
J gene: TRBJ1-4
V gene: TRBV5-1
CDR3 DNA: TGCGCCAGCAGCCCCAGGGGGGGGAAGAATGAAAAACTGTTTTTT
CDR3 protein: CASSPRGGKNEKLFF

D gene: -
clone size: many
J gene: TRBJ2-7
V gene: TRBV4-1
CDR3 DNA: TGCGCCAGCAGCCCCAAGGGGGATCCCTACGAGCAGTACTTC
CDR3 protein: CASSPKGDPYEQYF

D gene: -
clone size: many
J gene: TRBJ2-1
V gene: TRBV11-3
CDR3 DNA: TGTGCCAGCAGCTTCGGCAGGGGCGATTATAATGAGCAGTTCTTC
CDR3 protein: CASSFGRGDYNEQFF

D gene: -
clone size: many
J gene: TRBJ2-3
V gene: TRBV4-3
CDR3 DNA: TGCGCCAGCAGCCAAGATCGGACTTTCCTTAGAGTCGATACGCAGTATTTT
CDR3 protein: CASSQDRTFLRVDTQYF

D gene: TRBD1
clone size: medium-sized
J gene: TRBJ2-7
V gene: TRBV2
CDR3 DNA: TGTGCCAGCAGCGTGACAGGGGACAAAGAGCAGTACTTC
CDR3 protein: CASSVTGDKEQYF

D gene: -
clone size: many
J gene: TRBJ2-7
V gene: TRBV20-1
CDR3 DNA: TGCAGTGCCCAACGACTGACGACCTACGAGCAGTACTTC
CDR3 protein: CSAQRLTTYEQYF

D gene: -
clone size: few
J gene: TRBJ2-2
V gene: TRBV28
CDR3 DNA: TGTGCCAGCAGTTTTTTCCGAGGGGGGAACGGGGAGCTGTTTTTT
CDR3 protein: CASSFFRGGNGELFF

D gene: -
clone size: many
J gene: TRBJ2-3
V gene: TRBV18
CDR3 DNA: TGTGCCAGCTCAACTAGTAGCACAGATACGCAGTATTTT
CDR3 protein: CASSTSSTDTQYF

D gene: TRBD2
clone size: many
J gene: TRBJ2-7
V gene: TRBV20-1
CDR3 DNA: TGCAGTGCTAGAGATCTGAGACTAGCGGGGGGCCAGGCCGAGCAGTACTTC
CDR3 protein: CSARDLRLAGGQAEQYF

D gene: -
clone size: -
J gene: TRBJ2-3
V gene: TRBV9
CDR3 DNA: TGTGCCAGCAACCCTAGCGTCTCTAGCACAGATACGCAGTATTTT
CDR3 protein: CASNPSVSSTDTQYF

D gene: -
clone size: many
J gene: TRBJ2-2
V gene: TRBV6-6
CDR3 DNA: TGTGCCAGCAGTCCGCGGACAAACACCGGGGAGCTGTTTTTT
CDR3 protein: CASSPRTNTGELFF

D gene: TRBD1
clone size: many
J gene: TRBJ2-7
V gene: TRBV5-1
CDR3 DNA: TGCGCCAGCAGCGCCACAGGGGCGGCTAACGAGCAGTACTTC
CDR3 protein: CASSATGAANEQYF

D gene: TRBD2
clone size: many
J gene: TRBJ2-1
V gene: TRBV5-1
CDR3 DNA: TGCGCCAGCAGCTGGGGTCCGGCTAGCGGGGGTTACAATGAGCAGTTCTTC
CDR3 protein: CASSWGPASGGYNEQFF

D gene: -
clone size: -
J gene: TRBJ2-7
V gene: TRBV6-6
CDR3 DNA: TGTGCCAGCAGTGGGGCCAGGGCAGGGGAGCAGTACTTC
CDR3 protein: CASSGARAGEQYF

D gene: -
clone size: few
J gene: TRBJ2-5
V gene: TRBV7-9
CDR3 DNA: TGTGCCAGCAGCCCGTTAGTGGGGCACGGTGGGACACAAGAGACCCAGTACTTC
CDR3 protein: CASSPLVGHGGTQETQYF

D gene: -
clone size: many
J gene: TRBJ2-2
V gene: TRBV7-3
CDR3 DNA: TGTGCCAGCAGCTTAACGTTGTCAGGGGAGCTGTTTTTT
CDR3 protein: CASSLTLSGELFF

D gene: -
clone size: many
J gene: TRBJ2-5
V gene: TRBV7-8
CDR3 DNA: TGTGCCAGCAGCCGATCCCAAGAGACCCAGTACTTC
CDR3 protein: CASSRSQETQYF

D gene: TRBD2
clone size: -
J gene: TRBJ2-3
V gene: TRBV4-2
CDR3 DNA: TGTGCCAGCAGCCGGATAGGGGAGGGGACAGATACGCAGTATTTT
CDR3 protein: CASSRIGEGTDTQYF

D gene: TRBD1
clone size: medium-sized
J gene: TRBJ1-1
V gene: TRBV2
CDR3 DNA: TGTGCCAGCAGTTACTGGGACAGGGACACTGAAGCTTTCTTT
CDR3 protein: CASSYWDRDTEAFF

D gene: -
clone size: -
J gene: TRBJ2-1
V gene: TRBV3-1
CDR3 DNA: TGTGCCAGCAGCCTAAACCAGGGAAAGAGTGAGCAGTTCTTC
CDR3 protein: CASSLNQGKSEQFF

D gene: TRBD2
clone size: many
J gene: TRBJ2-1
V gene: TRBV7-2
CDR3 DNA: TGTGCCAGCAGCAAACCGGGGGGGCGGTACAATGAGCAGTTCTTC
CDR3 protein: CASSKPGGRYNEQFF

D gene: TRBD1
clone size: medium-sized
J gene: TRBJ1-5
V gene: TRBV3-1
CDR3 DNA: TGTGCCAGCAGCCAGGGGACAGGGGGCGGTAGGAATCAGCCCCAGCATTTT
CDR3 protein: CASSQGTGGGRNQPQHF

D gene: -
clone size: many
J gene: TRBJ2-3
V gene: TRBV11-2
CDR3 DNA: TGTGCCAGCAGTCCCGGCCCCTATAGCACAGATACGCAGTATTTT
CDR3 protein: CASSPGPYSTDTQYF

D gene: -
clone size: medium-sized
J gene: TRBJ2-1
V gene: TRBV29-1
CDR3 DNA: TGCAGCGTCGCATCGGGACGCAGTTCCTACAATGAGCAGTTCTTC
CDR3 protein: CSVASGRSSYNEQFF

D gene: TRBD2
clone size: many
J gene: TRBJ2-1
V gene: TRBV29-1
CDR3 DNA: TGCAGCGTTGATACGACTAGCGGGTCCTACAATGAGCAGTTCTTC
CDR3 protein: CSVDTTSGSYNEQFF

D gene: -
clone size: -
J gene: TRBJ2-4
V gene: TRBV7-9
CDR3 DNA: TGTGCCATTGCCGGGACAAGGGTAGCCAAAAACATTCAGTACTTC
CDR3 protein: CAIAGTRVAKNIQYF

D gene: -
clone size: many
J gene: TRBJ2-1
V gene: TRBV7-2
CDR3 DNA: TGTGCCAGCAGCTTAATGGGGAGCTCCTACAATGAGCAGTTCTTC
CDR3 protein: CASSLMGSSYNEQFF

D gene: -
clone size: medium-sized
J gene: TRBJ2-7
V gene: TRBV7-9
CDR3 DNA: TGTGCCAGCAGCTTAGGAGCCGACGAGCAGTACTTC
CDR3 protein: CASSLGADEQYF

D gene: -
clone size: medium-sized
J gene: TRBJ1-5
V gene: TRBV28
CDR3 DNA: TGTGCCACCCGGGGAAGTAGCAATCAGCCCCAGCATTTT
CDR3 protein: CATRGSSNQPQHF

D gene: TRBD1
clone size: many
J gene: TRBJ2-1
V gene: TRBV7-9
CDR3 DNA: TGTGCCAGCAGTTCCGGGACAGGGTCACCGGGTGAGCAGTTCTTC
CDR3 protein: CASSSGTGSPGEQFF

D gene: -
clone size: few
J gene: TRBJ2-1
V gene: TRBV9
CDR3 DNA: TGTGCCAGCAGCGTAGGCAGGGAGCAGTTCTTC
CDR3 protein: CASSVGREQFF

D gene: -
clone size: few
J gene: TRBJ1-4
V gene: TRBV7-9
CDR3 DNA: TGTGCCCTAGGGCCCGGAGGGGGAGCAACTAATGAAAAACTGTTTTTT
CDR3 protein: CALGPGGGATNEKLFF

D gene: -
clone size: many
J gene: TRBJ2-7
V gene: TRBV27
CDR3 DNA: TGTGCCAGCAGTTTATGGGGCCTCTCGGGGAGCTCCTACGAGCAGTACTTC
CDR3 protein: CASSLWGLSGSSYEQYF

D gene: TRBD2
clone size: few
J gene: TRBJ2-2
V gene: TRBV7-7
CDR3 DNA: TGTGCCAGCAGCCCCTCGGGGGGGGTGCCCGGGGAGCTGTTTTTT
CDR3 protein: CASSPSGGVPGELFF

D gene: -
clone size: many
J gene: TRBJ1-1
V gene: TRBV6-6
CDR3 DNA: TGTGCCAGCAGTTCCCACAGGGTGAACACTGAAGCTTTCTTT
CDR3 protein: CASSSHRVNTEAFF

D gene: TRBD2
clone size: few
J gene: TRBJ2-7
V gene: TRBV5-1
CDR3 DNA: TGCGCCAGCAGCTTGGAGCCAGCGGGGGCCCCTGAGCAGTACTTC
CDR3 protein: CASSLEPAGAPEQYF

D gene: -
clone size: -
J gene: TRBJ2-4
V gene: TRBV12-3/TRBV12-4
CDR3 DNA: TGTGCCAGCAGTCCCGGGGGCATCAAAAACATTCAGTACTTC
CDR3 protein: CASSPGGIKNIQYF